This T cell receptor (beta chain) was found in a study of blood T cell repertoires in COVID-19 (dated by TCRdb to 2020 to 2021). For the wider study: Samples from collaborators originated in the United States, Italy and Spain and spanned both the acute and convalescent phases of COVID-19. The material from the prospective study consisted of cDNA or gDNA derived from T cells, B-cell-depleted T cells, or PBMCs. The dataset comprised deeply sampled blood TCRbeta repertoires from subjects exposed to, actively infected with, or recovered from COVID-19. A freely available public database, intended as a resource for researchers studying the immune response to SARS-CoV-2, is where the repertoires were released. Samples came from the ongoing ImmuneRACE study (first 160 participants) plus 1,254 subjects from 6 global collaborators. The sample metadata nearly always contained a de-identified subject ID, COVID-19 status, age in years and sex. Where available, HLA class I and class II types were taken from metadata supplied by the sample provider and were not determined by assay-based typing. Points the paper makes about the study in general: How much clinical and demographic metadata was included differed by source and by participant, and the metadata was provided uncurated.

About this clone itself: The antigen it binds to is not known. The record has no base qualities; no much larger clone is one base away.

TCRbeta CDR3 regions were amplified from genomic DNA by means of the immunoSEQ Assay, a bias-controlled multiplex PCR. Processing in the source paper ran as follows. Nucleated cell counts per sample were estimated from amplification of reference gene primers within the assay. Sequence reads were collapsed and filtered to measure the absolute abundance of every unique TCRbeta CDR3 rearrangement. For each sample, productive Simpson clonality was calculated as the square root of Simpson's diversity index over productive rearrangements. This immuneACCESS table, as held by TCRdb, lists in-frame sequences with V and J called but not all clones. Of the missing ones, under half trace to an unresolved V gene in checked studies; the others have no known cause. V and J calls and clone size are copied from that table; D and trimming were computed from the DNA. The sample table lists approximately 500,000 clones, nearly 90% of them with a count of one. Of the sample, roughly 0.84% is held by the ten largest clones.

Relative to germline, V is missing 7 bases and J is missing 0 bases, with 3 bases of the junction outside any gene match. From its cysteine to its phenylalanine, the CDR3 spans 14 amino acids. Here the CDR3 DNA is all that survives: 42 bases in frame from base 1. Taken from the germline V gene, the CDR1 and CDR2 loops are SGHDT and YYEEEE. One collaborating source in Seattle enrolled patients while the patients were actively infected and followed the patients over time throughout the course of disease. Each collaborating institution followed its own protocols to collect whole blood in K2EDTA tubes. For TCRbeta analysis, collaborators shipped samples as frozen whole blood, isolated PBMCs, or DNA extracted from either of those sample types.

This clonotype was obtained from a man aged 18 to 35 with COVID-19, enrolled during active disease. The chain is encoded by TRBV5-6 joined to TRBJ2-3; 9 junctional bases match TRBD2. Input material: peripheral blood. This receptor has the CDR3 CASDSGGSTDTQYF. At the DNA level, the sequence is TGTGCCAGCGACAGCGGGGGGAGCACAGATACGCAGTATTTT. Here the CDR3 is joined to the reference TRBV5-6 and TRBJ2-3 genes, and the full variable domain is: DAGVTQSPTHLIKTRGQQVTLRCSPKSGHDTVSWYQQALGQGPQFIFQYYEEEERQRGNFPDRFSGHQFPNYSSELNVNALLLGDSALYLCASDSGGSTDTQYFGPGTRLTVL.